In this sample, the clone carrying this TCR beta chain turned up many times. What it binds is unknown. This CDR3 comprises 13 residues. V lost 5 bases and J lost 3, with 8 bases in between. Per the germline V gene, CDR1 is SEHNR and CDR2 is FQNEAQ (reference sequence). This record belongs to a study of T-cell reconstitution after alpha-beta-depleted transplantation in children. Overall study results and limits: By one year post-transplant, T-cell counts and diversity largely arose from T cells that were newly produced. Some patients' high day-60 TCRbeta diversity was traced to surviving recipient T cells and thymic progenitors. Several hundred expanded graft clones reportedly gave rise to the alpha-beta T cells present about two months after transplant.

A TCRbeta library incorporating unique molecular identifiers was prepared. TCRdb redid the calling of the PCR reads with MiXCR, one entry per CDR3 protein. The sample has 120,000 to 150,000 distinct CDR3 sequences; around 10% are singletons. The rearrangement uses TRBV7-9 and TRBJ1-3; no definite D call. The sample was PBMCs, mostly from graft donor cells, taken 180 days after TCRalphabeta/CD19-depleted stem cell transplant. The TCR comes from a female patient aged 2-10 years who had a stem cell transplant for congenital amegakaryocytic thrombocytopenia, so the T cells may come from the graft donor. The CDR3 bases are TGTGCCAGCAGCCCAGGATTTGGAAACACCATATATTTT. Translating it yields CASSPGFGNTIYF.